There are a few counts of the clone carrying this T cell receptor (beta chain). Its specificity is not known. Deletions cut 1 base from V and 7 bases from J, with 5 bases between. Germline loops: CDR1 SGHDT, CDR2 YYEEEE. The CDR3 extends over 11 amino acids. The isolated RNA, all of it, was reverse transcribed, so expressed TCRB transcripts were what got sequenced. Assay used: immunoSEQ multiplex PCR; TCRdb lists only in-frame clones, some missing. The sample carries about 360,000 clones, roughly 12% recorded once. The source of the sample is a study of beta chain features in type 1 diabetes. Findings and caveats of the study: Across all four CD4+ subsets, people with type 1 diabetes showed modestly shorter TCRB CDR3s. Insertions were fewer and deletions more numerous at VDJ junctions in type 1 diabetes patients.

The sample was naive CD4+ T cells from blood. The TCR sequence derives from a man younger than 30 in good health. The chain joins TRBV5-6 to TRBJ1-1; no definite D call. The CDR3 is CASSLRSEAFF. Written as DNA, the CDR3 is TGTGCCAGCAGCTTGCGGAGTGAAGCTTTCTTT.